Sequencing of this T cell receptor (beta chain) was carried out in a study of control samples from healthy donors and cancer patients. Method: immunoSEQ multiplex PCR; TCRdb's copy keeps in-frame clones and lacks some. This sample has 70,000 or so clones, with over 75% found just once. The CDR3 loop spans 15 amino acids. Germline V gene lookup returns CDR1 LGHDT and CDR2 YNNKEL (reference sequence). The V end lost 0 bases, the J end lost 2 bases, and 8 bases lay between the germline ends. This receptor was obtained from a man aged 45-65 years in good health. This chain links TRBV3-1 (or the pseudogene TRBV3-2) with TRBJ2-1; D may be TRBD2 (6 bases). The sample comprised blood. This CDR3 reads CASSQETSPYNEQFF. DNA of the CDR3: TGTGCCAGCAGCCAAGAGACTAGTCCCTACAATGAGCAGTTCTTC.